The present entry profiles one T cell receptor beta chain with its context. Its antigen is not known. The sample is drawn from a study of CXCR3-negative and CXCR3-positive naive CD8 T cells. General observations from the study: Higher TRB CDR3 hydrophobicity marked CXCR3-positive naive cells relative to CXCR3-negative naive cells.

Germline V gene lookup returns CDR1 SEHNR and CDR2 FQNEAQ (reference sequence). The CDR3 is 13 amino acids. The method, 5' RACE with UMI labels, was used to prepare the TRB cDNA libraries. TCRdb reprocessed the 5' RACE reads and keeps a single row for each CDR3 protein, giving no DNA. This repertoire comprises 130,000 to 150,000 distinct CDR3 sequences; its ten largest clones make up about 0.28%. V gene TRBV7-9 combines with J gene TRBJ2-7. Sequencing was done on a sample of naive CXCR3+ CD8+ T cells from blood. Described subset: CD45RO-CCR7+CD27+CD95- naive CD8+ T cells expressing CXCR3 (TNR3+). The sequence came from a human donor in good health. Some clones in this sample may be carry-over from other donors' samples. The CDR3 protein is CASSLAATYEQYF.